This T cell receptor (beta chain) was retrieved from a study of OX40 agonist ivuxolimab in advanced cancers. Overall study: Enrollees could have had prior anti-PD-1, anti-PD-L1 or anti-CTLA-4 therapy, which 35% to 40% had received.

The assay was immunoSEQ multiplex PCR, and TCRdb's table has in-frame clones only and misses some. The sample has under 85,000 clones, approximately 95% seen once. Unmatched junction bases numbered 7, after V lost 5 bases and J lost 3 bases. The CDR3 loop spans 14 amino acids. Germline CDR1 is MDHEN and CDR2 is SYDVKM. The sample in question was CD4+ or CD8+ T cells sorted from blood, obtained in a trial of the OX40 agonist ivuxolimab. This receptor was obtained from an adult with an advanced solid tumor such as melanoma, head and neck, liver or kidney cancer. The gene calls are TRBV28 and TRBJ2-7; 7 bases fit TRBD2. The CDR3, as DNA: TGTGCCAGCAGTCCCGCGGGAGCTCACTACGAGCAGTACTTC. It translates to CASSPAGAHYEQYF. Together with reference TRBV28 and TRBJ2-7, the CDR3 gives the full variable domain: DVKVTQSSRYLVKRTGEKVFLECVQDMDHENMFWYRQDPGLGLRLIYFSYDVKMKEKGDIPEGYSVSREKKERFSLILESASTNQTSMYLCASSPAGAHYEQYFGPGTRLTVT.